These 20 T cell receptor beta chains share one sample of origin, sequenced in a study of CD4+ T cells in melanoma. Only in-frame clones appear in the TCRdb table, and some are missing; sequencing was by immunoSEQ multiplex PCR. The sample gives around 100,000 clones, 92% of which show up once; about 3.5% is in the top ten. What was sequenced was peripheral blood. The receptors come from a human donor with melanoma.

There are many counts of this clone. The genes are TRBV4-1 and TRBJ2-4; 8 positions agree with TRBD2. This CDR3 has 14 amino acids. The germline V gene has CDR1 MGHRA and CDR2 YSYEKL. V shed 4 bases and J 8 bases; nucleotides not matched to a gene: 7. The chain's CDR3 is CASSLTSGRDIQYF. CDR3 nucleotide sequence: TGCGCCAGCAGCCTGACCAGCGGGAGAGACATTCAGTACTTC.

The chain couples TRBV5-1 to TRBJ2-5; tentative D call: TRBD1 (5 bases). Germline CDR1 and CDR2: SGHRS and YFSETQ. This CDR3 contains 16 residues. The germline V and J ends were trimmed by 2 bases and 2 bases, with 16 bases remaining between them. This CDR3 is CASSFGTTDSQETQYF. Written as DNA, the CDR3 is TGCGCCAGCAGCTTTGGTACGACAGACAGTCAAGAGACCCAGTACTTC.

This sequence joins TRBV7-2 and TRBJ2-1, with unresolved D. Germline V gene sequence: CDR1 SGHTA, CDR2 FQGNSA. This CDR3 spans 16 amino acids. V was trimmed by 1 base and J by 2 bases, leaving 12 bases between them. The CDR3 DNA sequence: TGTGCCAGCAGCTTAGATCGGGCAGGACCCTACAATGAGCAGTTCTTC. As protein: CASSLDRAGPYNEQFF.

This sequence joins TRBV5-1 and TRBJ2-3; maybe TRBD2 (6 bases). The CDR3 extends over 13 amino acids. Trimming left V 8 bases short and J 0 bases short, with 10 bases between. In germline, CDR1 is SGHRS, CDR2 YFSETQ. The CDR3 region is CASLAPSTDTQYF. In nucleotides, the CDR3 is TGCGCCAGTCTAGCGCCCAGCACAGATACGCAGTATTTT.

For this clone: The CDR3 ends on some other residue instead of the conserved phenylalanine or tryptophan, so this is likely a read error. The chain carries TRBV10-3 and TRBJ2-7, with TRBD1 matching over 7 bases. Trimming cost V 8 bases and J 0 bases; bases outside gene matches: 4. Germline CDR1 ENHRY, CDR2 SYGVKD. The CDR3 runs 13 residues. CDR3 residues: CAIETGTSYEQYL. In DNA form, the CDR3 reads TGTGCCATCGAGACAGGGACCTCCTACGAGCAGTACCTC.

On this clone: At the DNA level, this CDR3 is encoded by other sequences in the same sample as well. The CDR3 protein is CASSLSGRAYEQYF. The CDR3 nucleotides are TGTGCCAGCAGTTTGAGCGGGAGGGCCTACGAGCAGTACTTC. This chain connects TRBV27 to TRBJ2-7; 10 bases map to TRBD2. V was pared by 3 bases and J by 2 bases, with 1 base of the junction left unmatched. The length of the CDR3 is 14 residues. Germline CDR1 is MNHEY and CDR2 is SMNVEV (reference sequence).

This clone has more than one count but fewer than ten. The chain combines TRBV4-2 with TRBJ2-7; 10 positions agree with TRBD2. The CDR3 is made up of 18 amino acids. Germline V gene sequence: CDR1 LGHNA, CDR2 YNFKEQ. V shed 1 base and J 1 base; nucleotides not matched to a gene: 10. DNA for the CDR3: TGTGCCAGCAGCCAAGGCTCCTCTAGCGGGGGTTGGTCCTACGAGCAGTACTTC. Residues: CASSQGSSSGGWSYEQYF.

The genes are TRBV7-2 and TRBJ1-6; 7 bases map to TRBD1. With V trimmed by 7 bases and J by 9 bases, 9 bases remained unmatched. CDR1 is SGHTA and CDR2 is FQGNSA in the germline V gene. The CDR3 contains 14 residues. The CDR3: CASNPDRFGSPLHF. The CDR3, as DNA: TGTGCCAGCAACCCGGACAGGTTTGGTTCACCCCTCCACTTT.

This chain uses TRBV6-1 with TRBJ1-5, with D perhaps TRBD1 (5 bases). The CDR3 has 16 amino acids. V was trimmed by 4 bases and J by 0 bases, leaving 13 bases between them. CDR1 is MNHNS, CDR2 SASEGT, per germline. CDR3 sequence reads: CASSGGVHNSNQPQHF. CDR3 DNA sequence: TGTGCCAGCAGTGGGGGGGTACATAATAGCAATCAGCCCCAGCATTTT.

Here the CDR3 reads CASSFLLAGGGGELFF. CDR3 nucleotides: TGTGCCAGCAGTTTCCTCCTAGCGGGGGGCGGCGGGGAGCTGTTTTTT. V gene TRBV27 combines with J gene TRBJ2-2, with 11 positions matching TRBD2. The CDR3 has 16 amino acids. V trimming: 3 bases; J trimming: 7 bases; junction bases outside the gene matches: 7. Germline V gives CDR1 MNHEY, CDR2 SMNVEV (reference sequence).

This rearrangement joins TRBV19 to TRBJ2-5; D may be TRBD1 or TRBD2 (5 bases each). Trimming removed 1 base at V and 0 bases at J, with 12 bases between. Germline CDR1 LNHDA, CDR2 SQIVND (reference sequence). This CDR3 comprises 16 residues. The CDR3 DNA reads as TGTGCCAGTAGTATAGGTGGGACCGAGTACCAAGAGACCCAGTACTTC. Its protein is CASSIGGTEYQETQYF.

The chain combines TRBV5-6 with TRBJ1-2, with D unclear. The CDR3 runs 16 residues. V was pared by 1 base and J by 2 bases, with 15 bases between. Germline CDR1 and CDR2: SGHDT and YYEEEE. The CDR3 reads CASSLSPLGYNYGYTF. CDR3 nucleotide sequence: TGTGCCAGCAGCTTGTCCCCTCTGGGTTACAACTATGGCTACACCTTC. The full variable domain, rest sourced from reference TRBV5-6 and TRBJ1-2, is DAGVTQSPTHLIKTRGQQVTLRCSPKSGHDTVSWYQQALGQGPQFIFQYYEEEERQRGNFPDRFSGHQFPNYSSELNVNALLLGDSALYLCASSLSPLGYNYGYTFGSGTRLTVV.

The chain recombines TRBV7-3 with TRBJ2-3; the D gene is possibly TRBD2 (5 bases). Looked up from germline, CDR1 is SGHTA and CDR2 is FQGTGA. Trimming took 5 bases from V and 4 from J, leaving 13 bases between them. The CDR3 consists of 14 residues. The CDR3 region has the DNA TGTGCCAGCAGCCCCCGTCGGGATGCAGATACGCAGTATTTT. It translates to CASSPRRDADTQYF.

The rearrangement joins TRBV28 to TRBJ2-5; D is perhaps TRBD2 (5 bases). Trimming left V 5 bases short and J 3 bases short, with 16 bases between. The CDR3 loop spans 15 amino acids. The germline CDR1 and CDR2 sequences are MDHEN and SYDVKM. The CDR3 sequence: CASSPSRRRKETQYF. CDR3 DNA sequence: TGTGCCAGCAGTCCTAGCCGTCGGAGAAAAGAGACCCAGTACTTC.

The chain's CDR3 is CASNQGGNQPQHF. The DNA for the CDR3 is TGTGCCAGCAACCAAGGGGGGAATCAGCCCCAGCATTTT. The chain is built from TRBV28 and TRBJ1-5; possibly TRBD1 for D (6 bases). Germline values: CDR1 MDHEN, CDR2 SYDVKM. The CDR3 runs 13 residues. The V gene lost 7 bases and the J gene lost 4 bases, with 11 bases spanning the gap.

This clone has just one count. The chain uses TRBV29-1 and TRBJ1-6; the D gene is possibly TRBD1 (5 bases). This CDR3 comprises 13 residues. The V end lost 5 bases, the J end lost 6 bases, and 11 bases lay between the germline ends. Germline V CDR1 and CDR2: SQVTM, ANQGSEA. The CDR3 DNA is TGCAGCGTTAGGGGCGCGGTTAATTCACCCCTCCACTTT. Translating gives CSVRGAVNSPLHF.

This rearrangement joins TRBV29-1 to TRBJ2-7; D ambiguous. Germline CDR1 SQVTM, CDR2 ANQGSEA. Deletions cut 6 bases from V and 0 bases from J, with 9 bases between. The CDR3 loop spans 12 amino acids. The CDR3 sequence is CSVTQTSYEQYF. The CDR3 DNA follows: TGCAGCGTGACCCAGACCTCCTACGAGCAGTACTTC.

V and J are TRBV5-1 and TRBJ2-2, with D perhaps assigned TRBD1 or TRBD2 (6 bases each). CDR3 length: 16 residues. V dropped 0 bases and J dropped 3 bases, with 12 bases sitting between them. Looked up from germline, CDR1 is SGHRS and CDR2 is YFSETQ. CDR3 nucleotide sequence: TGCGCCAGCAGCTTGGTTCCGGGGGCCGACACCGGGGAGCTGTTTTTT. This encodes CASSLVPGADTGELFF.

The chain carries TRBV28 and TRBJ2-5, with 8 bases aligning to TRBD2. V lost 8 bases, J lost 2 bases, and 7 bases stayed unmatched. Germline loops: CDR1 MDHEN, CDR2 SYDVKM. This CDR3 comprises 14 residues. CDR3 residues: CASRLAGGQETQYF. The CDR3 DNA sequence: TGTGCCAGCCGGCTGGCGGGAGGACAAGAGACCCAGTACTTC.

This clone was found a few times. The rearrangement uses TRBV4-1 and TRBJ2-1, with 8 bases lining up with TRBD2. There are 17 residues in the CDR3. With 5 bases clipped from V and 0 bases from J, the junction kept 9 bases outside the gene matches. Germline V CDR1 and CDR2: MGHRA, YSYEKL. The DNA of the CDR3 is TGCGCCAGCAGCTCCCGGGCACGGGGGGGCTCCTACAATGAGCAGTTCTTC. It encodes CASSSRARGGSYNEQFF.